Included here is one T cell receptor (beta chain) sequence, with context. Its matching antigen is unknown. The sample belongs to a study of PD-L1 blockade in urothelial cancer. From germline, CDR1 is MNHEY and CDR2 SMNVEV (reference sequence). The CDR3 length is 13 residues. Trimming took off 6 bases at V and 5 bases at J, with 13 bases between the two ends. Patients presented with locally advanced or metastatic urothelial carcinoma. Study-wide results and caveats: Below-median pretreatment blood TCR clonality was associated with improved progression-free and overall survival.

Sequenced by immunoSEQ multiplex PCR; TCRdb stores in-frame clones only, minus some. Seen here are tens of thousands of clones, around 90% observed once, and the top ten hold under 6%. The sequencing used PBMCs, collected around atezolizumab (anti-PD-L1) treatment. The chain carries TRBV27 and TRBJ1-1, with D unresolved. This sequence originates from a woman in her seventies with urothelial cancer. The CDR3 sequence: CASRTLGGTEAFF. The CDR3 DNA is TGTGCCAGCAGGACCCTAGGAGGGACTGAAGCTTTCTTT.